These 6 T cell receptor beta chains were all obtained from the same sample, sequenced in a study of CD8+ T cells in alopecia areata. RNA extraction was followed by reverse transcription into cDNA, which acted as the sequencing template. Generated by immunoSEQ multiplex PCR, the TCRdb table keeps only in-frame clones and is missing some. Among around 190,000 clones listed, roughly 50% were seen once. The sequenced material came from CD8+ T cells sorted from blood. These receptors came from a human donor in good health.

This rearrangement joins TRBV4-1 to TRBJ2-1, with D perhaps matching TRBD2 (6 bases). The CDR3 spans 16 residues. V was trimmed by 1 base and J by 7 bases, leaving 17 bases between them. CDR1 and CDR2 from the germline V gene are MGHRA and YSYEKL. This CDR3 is CASSQVGGGVWNEQFF. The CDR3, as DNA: TGCGCCAGCAGCCAAGTCGGGGGAGGTGTGTGGAATGAGCAGTTCTTC.

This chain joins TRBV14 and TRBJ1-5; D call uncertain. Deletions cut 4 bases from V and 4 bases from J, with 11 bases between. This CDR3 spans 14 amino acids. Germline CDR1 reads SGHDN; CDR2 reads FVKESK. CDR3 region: CASSPMGGNQPQHF. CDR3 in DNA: TGTGCCAGCAGCCCCATGGGAGGGAATCAGCCCCAGCATTTT.

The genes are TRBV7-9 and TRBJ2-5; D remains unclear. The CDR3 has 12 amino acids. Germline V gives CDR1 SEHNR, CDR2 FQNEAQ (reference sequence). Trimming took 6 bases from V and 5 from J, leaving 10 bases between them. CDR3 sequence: CASRLASETQYF. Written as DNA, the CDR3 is TGTGCCAGCAGATTGGCCAGTGAGACCCAGTACTTC.

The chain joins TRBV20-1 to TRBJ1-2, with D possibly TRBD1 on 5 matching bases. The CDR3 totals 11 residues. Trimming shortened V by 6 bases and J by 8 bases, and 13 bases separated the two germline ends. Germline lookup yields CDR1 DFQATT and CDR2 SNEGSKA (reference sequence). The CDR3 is CSARRGYGYTF. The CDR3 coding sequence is TGCAGTGCCCGCCGGGGGTACGGCTACACCTTC.

The CDR3 loop reads CASSQDEGGGYNEQFF. The CDR3 DNA is TGCGCCAGCAGCCAAGATGAGGGAGGAGGGTACAATGAGCAGTTCTTC. This chain connects TRBV4-1 to TRBJ2-1; tentatively, D is TRBD2 (6 bases). The V and J ends lost 0 bases and 4 bases respectively, with 13 bases between them. The CDR3 contains 16 residues. CDR1 and CDR2 from the germline V gene are MGHRA and YSYEKL.

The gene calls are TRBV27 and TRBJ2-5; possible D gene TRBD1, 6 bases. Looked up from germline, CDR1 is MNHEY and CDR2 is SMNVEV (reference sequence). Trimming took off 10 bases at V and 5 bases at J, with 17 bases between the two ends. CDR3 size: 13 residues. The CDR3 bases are TGTGCCACCTCGAGCGAGGGGGTTGAGACCCAGTACTTC. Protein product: CATSSEGVETQYF.